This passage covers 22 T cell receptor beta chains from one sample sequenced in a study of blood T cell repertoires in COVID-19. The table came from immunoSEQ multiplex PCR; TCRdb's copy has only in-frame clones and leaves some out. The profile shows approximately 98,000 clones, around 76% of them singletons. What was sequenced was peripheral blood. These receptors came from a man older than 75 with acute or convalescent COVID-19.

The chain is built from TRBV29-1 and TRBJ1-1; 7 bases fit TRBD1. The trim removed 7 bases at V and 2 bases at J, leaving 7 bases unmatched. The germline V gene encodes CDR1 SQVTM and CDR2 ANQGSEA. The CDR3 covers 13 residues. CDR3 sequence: CSALAGGNTEAFF. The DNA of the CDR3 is TGCAGCGCCCTCGCAGGGGGAAACACTGAAGCTTTCTTT.

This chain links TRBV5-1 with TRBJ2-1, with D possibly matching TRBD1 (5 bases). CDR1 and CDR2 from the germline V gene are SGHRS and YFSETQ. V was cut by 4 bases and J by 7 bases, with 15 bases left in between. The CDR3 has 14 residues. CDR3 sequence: CASSHRQGMNEQFF. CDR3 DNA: TGCGCCAGCAGCCACAGGCAGGGAATGAATGAGCAGTTCTTC.

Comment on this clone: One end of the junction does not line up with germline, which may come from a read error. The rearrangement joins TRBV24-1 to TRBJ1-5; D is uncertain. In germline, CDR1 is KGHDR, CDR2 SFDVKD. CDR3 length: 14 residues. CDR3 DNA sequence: TGTGCCACCAGTGATTCCTTTAGCTATCAGCCCCAGCATTTT. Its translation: CATSDSFSYQPQHF.

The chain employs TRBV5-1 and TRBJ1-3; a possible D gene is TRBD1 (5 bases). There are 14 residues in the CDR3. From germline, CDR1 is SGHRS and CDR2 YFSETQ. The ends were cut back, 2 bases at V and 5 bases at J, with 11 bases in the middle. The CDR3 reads CASSFDRTRNTIYF. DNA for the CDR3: TGCGCCAGCAGCTTTGACAGAACCCGAAACACCATATATTTT.

CDR3 residues: CASSAGVGYYEQYF. Here the CDR3 DNA reads TGTGCCAGCAGCGCAGGGGTCGGATACTACGAGCAGTACTTC. The rearrangement joins TRBV7-9 to TRBJ2-7, with a weak D call TRBD1 (6 bases). Looked up from germline, CDR1 is SEHNR and CDR2 is FQNEAQ (reference sequence). The CDR3 contains 14 residues. Trimming removed 5 bases from V and 3 bases from J, with 14 bases in between.

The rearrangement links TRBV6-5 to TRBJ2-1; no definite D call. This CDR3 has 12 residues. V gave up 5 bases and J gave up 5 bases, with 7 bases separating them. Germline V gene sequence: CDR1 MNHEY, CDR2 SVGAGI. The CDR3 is CASSITNNEQFF. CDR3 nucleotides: TGTGCCAGCAGTATCACAAACAATGAGCAGTTCTTC.

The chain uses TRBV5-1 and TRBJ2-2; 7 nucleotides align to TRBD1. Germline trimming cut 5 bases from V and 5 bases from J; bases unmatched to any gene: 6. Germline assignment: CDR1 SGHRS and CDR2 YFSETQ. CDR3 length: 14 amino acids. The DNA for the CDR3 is TGCGCCAGCAGTAAGGGGGCTGAAACCGGGGAGCTGTTTTTT. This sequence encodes CASSKGAETGELFF. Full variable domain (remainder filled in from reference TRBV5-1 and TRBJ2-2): KAGVTQTPRYLIKTRGQQVTLSCSPISGHRSVSWYQQTPGQGLQFLFEYFSETQRNKGNFPGRFSGRQFSNSRSEMNVSTLELGDSALYLCASSKGAETGELFFGEGSRLTVL.

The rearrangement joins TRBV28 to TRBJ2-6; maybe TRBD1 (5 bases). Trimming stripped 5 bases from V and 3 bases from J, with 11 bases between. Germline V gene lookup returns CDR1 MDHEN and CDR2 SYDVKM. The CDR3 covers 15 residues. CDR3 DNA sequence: TGTGCCAGCAGTCCCCGAAGGGGTGGGGCCAACGTCCTGACTTTC. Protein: CASSPRRGGANVLTF.

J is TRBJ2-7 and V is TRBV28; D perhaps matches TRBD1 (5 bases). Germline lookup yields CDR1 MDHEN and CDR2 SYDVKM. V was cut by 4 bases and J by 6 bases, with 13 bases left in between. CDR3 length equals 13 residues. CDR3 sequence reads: CASSSPHRSEQYF. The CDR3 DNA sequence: TGTGCCAGCAGTTCCCCCCACAGGAGCGAGCAGTACTTC.

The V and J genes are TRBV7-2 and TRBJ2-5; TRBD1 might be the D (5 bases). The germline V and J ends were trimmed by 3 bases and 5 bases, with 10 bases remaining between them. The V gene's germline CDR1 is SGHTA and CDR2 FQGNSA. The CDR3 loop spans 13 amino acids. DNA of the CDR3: TGTGCCAGCAGCTTTTCAGGGCGGGAGACCCAGTACTTC. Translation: CASSFSGRETQYF.

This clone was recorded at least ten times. CDR3 DNA sequence: TGTGCCAGCAGCTTAGCAGGGGAATCACCCCTCCACTTT. Amino acids: CASSLAGESPLHF. This chain uses TRBV7-8 with TRBJ1-6; weak D call: TRBD1 (5 bases). Trimming took 0 bases from V and 10 from J, leaving 7 bases between them. CDR3 length: 13 residues. Germline CDR1 is SGHVS and CDR2 is FQNEAQ.

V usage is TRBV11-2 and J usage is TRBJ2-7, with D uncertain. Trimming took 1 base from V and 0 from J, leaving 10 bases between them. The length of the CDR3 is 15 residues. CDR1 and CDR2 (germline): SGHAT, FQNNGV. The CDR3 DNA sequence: TGTGCCAGCAGCTTAGTCACCGGGTTCTCCTACGAGCAGTACTTC. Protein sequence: CASSLVTGFSYEQYF.

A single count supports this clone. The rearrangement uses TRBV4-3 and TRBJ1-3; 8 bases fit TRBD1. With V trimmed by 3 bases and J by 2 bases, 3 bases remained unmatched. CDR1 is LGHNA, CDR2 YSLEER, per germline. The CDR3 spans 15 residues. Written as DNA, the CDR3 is TGCGCCAGCAGCCAGAACAGGGGGACTGGAAACACCATATATTTT. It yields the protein CASSQNRGTGNTIYF.

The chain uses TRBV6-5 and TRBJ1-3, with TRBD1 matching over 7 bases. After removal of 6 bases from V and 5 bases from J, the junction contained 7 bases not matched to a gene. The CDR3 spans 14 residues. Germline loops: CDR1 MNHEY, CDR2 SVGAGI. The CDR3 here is CASSDRETRNTIYF. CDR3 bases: TGTGCCAGCAGCGACAGGGAAACCCGAAACACCATATATTTT.

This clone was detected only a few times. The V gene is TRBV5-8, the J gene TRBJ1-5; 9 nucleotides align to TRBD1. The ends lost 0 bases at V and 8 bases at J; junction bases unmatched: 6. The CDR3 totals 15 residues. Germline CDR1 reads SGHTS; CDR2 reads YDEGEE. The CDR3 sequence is CASSLGDREREPQHF. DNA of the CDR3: TGTGCCAGCAGCTTGGGGGACAGGGAAAGGGAGCCCCAGCATTTT.

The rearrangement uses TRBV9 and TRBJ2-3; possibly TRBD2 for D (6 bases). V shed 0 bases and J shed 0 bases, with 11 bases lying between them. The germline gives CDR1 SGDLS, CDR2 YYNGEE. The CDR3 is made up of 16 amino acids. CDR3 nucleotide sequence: TGTGCCAGCAGCGTAGGCGGGGACGCTAGCACAGATACGCAGTATTTT. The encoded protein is CASSVGGDASTDTQYF.

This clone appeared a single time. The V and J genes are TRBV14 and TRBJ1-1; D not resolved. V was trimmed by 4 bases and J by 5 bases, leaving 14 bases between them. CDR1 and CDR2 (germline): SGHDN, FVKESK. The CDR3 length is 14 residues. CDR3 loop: CASSPLVSGTEAFF. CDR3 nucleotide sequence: TGTGCCAGCAGCCCCCTAGTGTCGGGGACTGAAGCTTTCTTT.

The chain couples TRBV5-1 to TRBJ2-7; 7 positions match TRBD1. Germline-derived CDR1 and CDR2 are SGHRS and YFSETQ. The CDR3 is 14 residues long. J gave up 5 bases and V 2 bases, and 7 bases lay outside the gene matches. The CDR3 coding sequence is TGCGCCAGCAGCTTCGAGGGGGCGCGTAACGAGCAGTACTTC. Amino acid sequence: CASSFEGARNEQYF.

The CDR3 is CASSLGQGARGGEKLFF. CDR3 in DNA: TGTGCCAGCAGCTTGGGACAGGGGGCGCGGGGGGGAGAAAAACTGTTTTTT. The chain joins TRBV7-2 to TRBJ1-4; 12 positions match TRBD1. The CDR3 has 17 residues. CDR1 is SGHTA, CDR2 FQGNSA, per germline. V trimming: 3 bases; J trimming: 8 bases; junction bases outside the gene matches: 10.

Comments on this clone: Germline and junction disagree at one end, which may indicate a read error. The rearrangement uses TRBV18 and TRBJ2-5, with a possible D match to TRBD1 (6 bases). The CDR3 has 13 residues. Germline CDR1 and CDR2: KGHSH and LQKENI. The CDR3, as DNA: TGTGCCAGCTCGACAGGTACCCAAAAGACCCAGTACTTC. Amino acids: CASSTGTQKTQYF.

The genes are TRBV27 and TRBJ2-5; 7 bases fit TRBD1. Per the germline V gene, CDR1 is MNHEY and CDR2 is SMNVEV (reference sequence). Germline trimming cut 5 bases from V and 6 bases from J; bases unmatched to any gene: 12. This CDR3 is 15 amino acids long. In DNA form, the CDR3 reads TGTGCCAGCAGTAAGGGACAGAATCAGAAAAAGACCCAGTACTTC. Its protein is CASSKGQNQKKTQYF.

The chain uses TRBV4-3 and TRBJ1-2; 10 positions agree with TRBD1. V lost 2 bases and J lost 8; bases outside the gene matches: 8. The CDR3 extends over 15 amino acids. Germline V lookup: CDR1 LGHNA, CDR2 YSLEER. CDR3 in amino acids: CASSQQTGGAGGYTF. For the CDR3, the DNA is TGCGCCAGCAGCCAACAGACAGGGGGCGCAGGGGGCTACACCTTC.